Below, 9 T cell receptor beta chains from the same sample are listed, as sequenced in a study of blood T cell repertoires in COVID-19. The data were produced by immunoSEQ multiplex PCR, yet TCRdb's version contains in-frame clones alone and is incomplete. The sample lists about 330,000 clones; 92% were seen once. Sequencing input: PBMCs or T cells enriched from blood (not recorded which). The receptor source for this set is a woman in her twenties or thirties who had recovered from COVID-19.

This clone appeared once. The chain carries TRBV6-5 and TRBJ1-1, with TRBD1 identical over 7 bases. The V and J ends lost 2 bases and 1 base, in that order; junction bases with no gene match: 1. This CDR3 is built from 14 residues. CDR1 MNHEY and CDR2 SVGAGI come from the germline V gene. In nucleotides, the CDR3 is TGTGCCAGCAGTTACCGGGACAGGAACACTGAAGCTTTCTTT. Its protein product is CASSYRDRNTEAFF.

J is TRBJ2-5 and V is TRBV5-1; 8 positions agree with TRBD2. The germline V gene has CDR1 SGHRS and CDR2 YFSETQ. The V segment lost 6 bases and the J segment 5 bases; nucleotides outside the gene matches: 12. This CDR3 has 15 residues. The CDR3 loop reads CASTEMGLDAETQYF. The CDR3 nucleotides read TGCGCCAGCACCGAAATGGGACTAGACGCTGAGACCCAGTACTTC.

The rearrangement joins TRBV7-2 to TRBJ1-2, with a tentative D call TRBD1 (6 bases). The germline CDR1 and CDR2 sequences are SGHTA and FQGNSA. The germline V and J ends were trimmed by 5 bases and 8 bases, with 18 bases remaining between them. The CDR3 contains 14 residues. The CDR3 region is CASSQQTGSKGYTF. The CDR3, as DNA: TGTGCCAGCAGCCAACAAACAGGGTCGAAAGGCTACACCTTC.

The gene calls are TRBV7-6 and TRBJ1-5, with D possibly TRBD1 on 5 matching bases. Trimming took 5 bases from V and 1 from J, leaving 12 bases between them. Germline V gene sequence: CDR1 SGHVS, CDR2 FNYEAQ. The CDR3 length is 15 residues. The CDR3 bases are TGTGCCAGCAGCCCCCTGCGGGGGAGCAATCAGCCCCAGCATTTT. Translation gives CASSPLRGSNQPQHF.

This chain uses TRBV30 with TRBJ2-3, with 15 bases that match TRBD2. This CDR3 has 18 residues. In germline, CDR1 is GTSNPN, CDR2 SVGIG (reference sequence). Unmatched junction bases numbered 12, after V lost 3 bases and J lost 5 bases. The CDR3 spells CAWSFIRTSGGAGDTQYF. CDR3 bases: TGTGCCTGGAGCTTTATCCGGACTAGCGGGGGGGCAGGAGATACGCAGTATTTT.

The chain has TRBV28 and TRBJ2-3, with 11 bases identical to TRBD2. With V trimmed by 6 bases and J by 0 bases, 11 bases remained unmatched. The CDR3 is made up of 18 amino acids. Germline values: CDR1 MDHEN, CDR2 SYDVKM. The CDR3 coding sequence is TGTGCCAGCAGACTTGGGACTAGCGGAATCCCTAGCACAGATACGCAGTATTTT. Translated: CASRLGTSGIPSTDTQYF.

The chain's CDR3 is CASSRARGNYGYTF. CDR3 nucleotide sequence: TGTGCCAGCAGTCGAGCCAGAGGTAACTATGGCTACACCTTC. V is TRBV28 and J is TRBJ1-2, with D unclear. CDR3 length: 14 residues. CDR1 is MDHEN and CDR2 is SYDVKM in the germline V gene. V lost 5 bases and J 1 base, leaving 11 bases between the germline ends.

This clone occurred once. The chain employs TRBV2 and TRBJ1-5; 10 nucleotides agree with TRBD1. The V segment lost 2 bases and the J segment 4 bases; nucleotides outside the gene matches: 11. This CDR3 has 18 amino acids. Germline V gene sequence: CDR1 SNHLY, CDR2 FYNNEI. The CDR3 DNA sequence: TGTGCCAGCAGTGAATTCGGGACAGGGGACACGCGGAATCAGCCCCAGCATTTT. Translated, it gives CASSEFGTGDTRNQPQHF. Based on the CDR3 plus reference TRBV2 and TRBJ1-5, the full variable domain is EPEVTQTPSHQVTQMGQEVILRCVPISNHLYFYWYRQILGQKVEFLVSFYNNEISEKSEIFDDQFSVERPDGSNFTLKIRSTKLEDSAMYFCASSEFGTGDTRNQPQHFGDGTRLSIL.

The chain combines TRBV3-1 (or the pseudogene TRBV3-2) with TRBJ2-7; 8 nucleotides align to TRBD2. Trimming at V came to 0 bases and at J to 0 bases, leaving 13 bases not matched to a gene. Germline V gives CDR1 LGHDT, CDR2 YNNKEL (reference sequence). The CDR3 runs 19 residues. The chain's CDR3 is CASSQDPSGSLESSYEQYF. The CDR3 DNA reads TGTGCCAGCAGCCAAGACCCTAGCGGGTCTCTGGAAAGCTCCTACGAGCAGTACTTC.